One and the same sample provided the 23 T cell receptor beta chains below, sequenced in a study of blood T cell repertoires in COVID-19. Repertoires were generated with immunoSEQ multiplex PCR, while TCRdb's copy carries only in-frame clones and drops some. Of tens of thousands of clones listed, less than 90% are singletons. The specimen was peripheral blood. The receptors originated from a woman aged 55-70 years with active COVID-19.

This clone showed up just a few times. CDR3 region: CASSRGADYEQYF. CDR3 DNA sequence: TGTGCCAGCAGCCGGGGGGCGGACTACGAGCAGTACTTC. This chain connects TRBV7-2 to TRBJ2-7; a possible D gene is TRBD2 (7 bases). The CDR3 extends over 13 amino acids. Trimming took off 5 bases at V and 3 bases at J, with 11 bases between the two ends. Germline V CDR1 and CDR2: SGHTA, FQGNSA.

The CDR3 DNA is TGTGCCAGCAGCGGGGGCAGCTATGGCTACACCTTC. It translates to CASSGGSYGYTF. V usage is TRBV5-6 and J usage is TRBJ1-2; a possible D gene is TRBD1 (6 bases). The CDR3 length is 12 residues. Germline CDR1 reads SGHDT; CDR2 reads YYEEEE. V was trimmed by 4 bases and J by 4 bases, leaving 8 bases between them.

The gene calls are TRBV6-6 and TRBJ1-1; the D gene is possibly TRBD1 (5 bases). V gave up 0 bases and J gave up 8 bases, with 7 bases separating them. The CDR3 is 12 residues long. Germline CDR1 MNHNY, CDR2 SVGAGI (reference sequence). CDR3 sequence reads: CASSYSGGEAFF. CDR3 nucleotides: TGTGCCAGCAGTTACTCGGGGGGAGAAGCTTTCTTT.

The chain carries TRBV28 and TRBJ1-6; the D is unclear. This CDR3 contains 14 residues. CDR1 is MDHEN, CDR2 SYDVKM, per germline. V gave up 3 bases and J gave up 5 bases, with 8 bases separating them. DNA for the CDR3: TGTGCCAGCAGTTTGCGGGGTAATAATTCACCCCTCCACTTT. This gives the protein CASSLRGNNSPLHF.

The genes are TRBV30 and TRBJ1-6; 7 bases line up with TRBD1. The CDR3 length is 17 residues. Germline values: CDR1 GTSNPN, CDR2 SVGIG (reference sequence). J lost 7 bases, V lost 4 bases, and 16 bases had no gene match. CDR3 region: CAWNHAPGTEINSPLHF. The DNA of the CDR3 is TGTGCCTGGAATCACGCGCCCGGGACAGAGATAAATTCACCCCTCCACTTT. Combining the CDR3 with reference TRBV30 and TRBJ1-6 gives the whole variable domain SQTIHQWPATLVQPVGSPLSLECTVEGTSNPNLYWYRQAAGRGLQLLFYSVGIGQISSEVPQNLSASRPQDRQFILSSKKLLLSDSGFYLCAWNHAPGTEINSPLHFGNGTRLTVT.

This clone was counted once. V and J are TRBV5-8 and TRBJ2-5; 8 nucleotides agree with TRBD2. The CDR3 extends over 15 amino acids. Per the germline V gene, CDR1 is SGHTS and CDR2 is YDEGEE. The junction had 5 bases not matched to a gene; V was cut back by 0 bases and J by 4 bases. CDR3 region: CASSLGGRRGETQYF. The CDR3 DNA is TGTGCCAGCAGCTTGGGCGGGAGGAGAGGAGAGACCCAGTACTTC.

The genes are TRBV7-6 and TRBJ2-2; TRBD1 agrees at 9 bases. In germline, CDR1 is SGHVS, CDR2 FNYEAQ. This CDR3 has 21 residues. The trim removed 5 bases at V and 4 bases at J, leaving 23 bases unmatched. The CDR3 region is CASSPHDQTGGRGRPTGELFF. As DNA, the CDR3 is TGTGCCAGCAGCCCCCATGACCAGACAGGGGGAAGAGGACGACCCACCGGGGAGCTGTTTTTT.

V usage is TRBV18 and J usage is TRBJ2-7, with TRBD1 matching over 10 bases. Trimming at V came to 6 bases and at J to 4 bases, leaving 9 bases not matched to a gene. The CDR3 extends over 15 amino acids. Germline values: CDR1 KGHSH, CDR2 LQKENI. This CDR3 reads CASSFRDRGRYEQYF. The DNA of the CDR3 is TGTGCCAGCTCGTTCCGGGACAGGGGTCGATACGAGCAGTACTTC. The full variable domain, completed using reference TRBV18 and TRBJ2-7, is NAGVMQNPRHLVRRRGQEARLRCSPMKGHSHVYWYRQLPEEGLKFMVYLQKENIIDESGMPKERFSAEFPKEGPSILRIQQVVRGDSAAYFCASSFRDRGRYEQYFGPGTRLTVT.

The genes are TRBV27 and TRBJ2-6; no firm D call. The CDR3 has 16 amino acids. Germline CDR1 reads MNHEY; CDR2 reads SMNVEV (reference sequence). V lost 7 bases and J 0 bases, leaving 13 bases between the germline ends. DNA for the CDR3: TGTGCCAGCACCCGTTTGTTGAGCTCTGGGGCCAACGTCCTGACTTTC. This encodes CASTRLLSSGANVLTF.

The chain links TRBV28 to TRBJ1-6, with 12 bases matching TRBD1. After removal of 3 bases from V and 3 bases from J, the junction contained 3 bases not matched to a gene. This CDR3 spans 17 amino acids. Germline V CDR1 and CDR2: MDHEN, SYDVKM. The CDR3 DNA sequence: TGTGCCAGCAGTTTCGGGACAGGGGGCGGCTATAATTCACCCCTCCACTTT. Protein product: CASSFGTGGGYNSPLHF.

This clone has only one observation. The chain links TRBV28 to TRBJ2-7; 10 bases line up with TRBD1. The length of the CDR3 is 16 residues. V dropped 6 bases and J dropped 0; count of bases not matched to a gene: 8. Germline V lookup: CDR1 MDHEN, CDR2 SYDVKM. The CDR3 here is CASRPGQGILSYEQYF. DNA for the CDR3: TGTGCCAGCAGACCGGGACAGGGGATACTCTCCTACGAGCAGTACTTC.

The chain has TRBV10-2 and TRBJ1-1, with a tentative D call TRBD1 (6 bases). Germline V gene data show CDR1 as WSHSY and CDR2 as SAAADI. Trimming shortened V by 2 bases and J by 6 bases, and 13 bases separated the two germline ends. CDR3 size: 14 residues. The DNA of the CDR3 is TGCGCCAGCAGTGAGGACAGGCTAAACGCTGAAGCTTTCTTT. Amino acids: CASSEDRLNAEAFF.

The CDR3 DNA reads as TGTGCCAGCAGTGTGGACAGGGTTGAAAAACTGTTTTTT. This translates into CASSVDRVEKLFF. The chain employs TRBV28 and TRBJ1-4; 8 bases fit TRBD1. Germline V CDR1 and CDR2: MDHEN, SYDVKM. The CDR3 is 13 amino acids. Losses at the gene ends were 5 bases for V and 7 bases for J; bases not matched to a gene: 3.

The chain links TRBV7-2 to TRBJ1-2, with D possibly TRBD1 on 6 matching bases. Germline values: CDR1 SGHTA, CDR2 FQGNSA. Trimming took off 4 bases at V and 0 bases at J, with 18 bases between the two ends. CDR3 length: 17 amino acids. This CDR3 is CASSSALRGGANYGYTF. The DNA of the CDR3 is TGTGCCAGCAGCTCTGCTTTACGAGGGGGAGCTAACTATGGCTACACCTTC.

J is TRBJ1-4 and V is TRBV18, with unresolved D. V shed 5 bases and J shed 0 bases, with 7 bases lying between them. The CDR3 extends over 14 amino acids. CDR1 is KGHSH and CDR2 is LQKENI in the germline V gene. The CDR3 loop is CASSRGATNEKLFF. CDR3 nucleotide sequence: TGTGCCAGCTCAAGAGGCGCAACTAATGAAAAACTGTTTTTT.

The chain links TRBV7-9 to TRBJ1-2, with 9 nucleotides matching TRBD1. This CDR3 has 16 residues. The junction had 12 bases not matched to a gene; V was cut back by 6 bases and J by 4 bases. Germline assignment: CDR1 SEHNR and CDR2 FQNEAQ (reference sequence). The CDR3 loop is CASSPSSGTGPYGYTF. In nucleotides, the CDR3 is TGTGCCAGCAGTCCCTCTTCCGGGACAGGGCCCTATGGCTACACCTTC.

This clone was recorded only once. The chain uses TRBV5-5 and TRBJ2-3; D not certain. CDR3 size: 14 residues. The V end was cut by 5 bases, the J end by 2 bases, with 12 bases between. CDR1 SGHKS and CDR2 YYEKEE come from the germline V gene (reference sequence). CDR3 region: CASRWSDATDTQYF. DNA of the CDR3: TGTGCCAGCAGGTGGAGCGACGCCACAGATACGCAGTATTTT. The whole variable domain, remainder taken from reference TRBV5-5 and TRBJ2-3, is DAGVTQSPTHLIKTRGQQVTLRCSPISGHKSVSWYQQVLGQGPQFIFQYYEKEERGRGNFPDRFSARQFPNYSSELNVNALLLGDSALYLCASRWSDATDTQYFGPGTRLTVL.

The V call is TRBV7-9, the J call TRBJ1-4; 7 nucleotides align to TRBD1. Germline CDR1 reads SEHNR; CDR2 reads FQNEAQ (reference sequence). The CDR3 is 15 amino acids. Trimming at V came to 1 base and at J to 7 bases, leaving 6 bases not matched to a gene. The CDR3: CASSLGDRDIEKLFF. In DNA, the CDR3 is TGTGCCAGCAGCTTAGGTGACAGGGATATTGAAAAACTGTTTTTT.

The rearrangement links TRBV19 to TRBJ1-1; TRBD1 matches 9 bases. V was pared by 3 bases and J by 3 bases, with 5 bases of the junction left unmatched. Germline values: CDR1 LNHDA, CDR2 SQIVND (reference sequence). CDR3 size: 15 residues. For the CDR3, the DNA is TGTGCCAGTAGTATCCGGGACAGGGACTACACTGAAGCTTTCTTT. Amino acids: CASSIRDRDYTEAFF.

This sequence joins TRBV4-2 and TRBJ1-5, with no clear D. The germline CDR1 and CDR2 sequences are LGHNA and YNFKEQ. V was clipped by 0 bases and J by 13 bases, with 13 bases between them. The CDR3 totals 13 residues. CDR3 in amino acids: CASSQDRRDGQHF. Written as DNA, the CDR3 is TGTGCCAGCAGCCAAGATAGGAGGGATGGTCAGCATTTT.

The gene calls are TRBV27 and TRBJ1-3; TRBD1 might be the D (6 bases). The germline V gene has CDR1 MNHEY and CDR2 SMNVEV (reference sequence). Trimming took off 6 bases at V and 3 bases at J, with 15 bases between the two ends. This CDR3 has 15 amino acids. In DNA form, the CDR3 reads TGTGCCAGCAGACTTTCGGGACACAGTGGAAACACCATATATTTT. The encoded protein is CASRLSGHSGNTIYF.

The gene calls are TRBV3-1 (or the pseudogene TRBV3-2) and TRBJ1-2, with 7 bases aligning to TRBD1. V lost 4 bases, J lost 7 bases, and 6 bases stayed unmatched. The CDR3 is 13 residues long. Germline V gives CDR1 LGHDT, CDR2 YNNKEL (reference sequence). The CDR3 sequence: CASSPGTVGGYTF. CDR3 DNA sequence: TGTGCCAGCAGCCCCGGGACAGTTGGTGGCTACACCTTC.

The rearrangement links TRBV3-1 (or the pseudogene TRBV3-2) to TRBJ2-7; D remains ambiguous. CDR1 LGHDT and CDR2 YNNKEL come from the germline V gene (reference sequence). CDR3 length equals 12 residues. Trimming took 1 base from V and 10 from J, leaving 11 bases between them. CDR3 sequence (DNA): TGTGCCAGCAGCCAAGCGAGTCTAGAACAGTACTTC. This sequence encodes CASSQASLEQYF.